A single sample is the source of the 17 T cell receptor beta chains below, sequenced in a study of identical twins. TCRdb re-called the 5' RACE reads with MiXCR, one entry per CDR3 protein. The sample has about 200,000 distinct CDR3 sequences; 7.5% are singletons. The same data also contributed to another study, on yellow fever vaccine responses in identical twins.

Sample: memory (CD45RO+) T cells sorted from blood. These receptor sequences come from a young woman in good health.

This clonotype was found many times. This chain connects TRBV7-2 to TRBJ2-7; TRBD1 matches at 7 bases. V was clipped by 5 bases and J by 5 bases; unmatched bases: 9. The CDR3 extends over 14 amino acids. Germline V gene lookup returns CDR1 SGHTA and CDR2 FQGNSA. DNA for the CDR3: TGTGCCAGCAGCCAAATGACAGGGCCTGACGAGCAGTACTTC. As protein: CASSQMTGPDEQYF.

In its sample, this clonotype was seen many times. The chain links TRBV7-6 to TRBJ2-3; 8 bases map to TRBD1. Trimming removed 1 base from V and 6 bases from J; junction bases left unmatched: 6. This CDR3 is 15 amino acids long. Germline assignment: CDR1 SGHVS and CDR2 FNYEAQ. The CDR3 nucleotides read TGTGCCAGCAGCTTAGGGACAGGGACAAAGGATACGCAGTATTTT. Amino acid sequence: CASSLGTGTKDTQYF.

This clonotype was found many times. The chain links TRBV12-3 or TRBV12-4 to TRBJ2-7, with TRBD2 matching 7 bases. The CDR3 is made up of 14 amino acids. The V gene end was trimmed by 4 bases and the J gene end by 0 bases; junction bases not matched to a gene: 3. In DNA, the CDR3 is TGTGCCAGCAGTTACAGGACTAGCTCCTACGAGCAGTACTTC. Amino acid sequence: CASSYRTSSYEQYF.

CDR3 DNA sequence: TGTGCCAGCAGCCAAGCAGGGACAGGGCGGGAAAAACTGTTTTTT. Translated, it gives CASSQAGTGREKLFF. V is TRBV3-1 and J is TRBJ1-4, with TRBD1 identical over 9 bases. After removal of 1 base from V and 8 bases from J, the junction contained 5 bases not matched to a gene. The CDR3 has 15 residues. Germline V CDR1 and CDR2: LGHDT, YNNKEL (reference sequence).

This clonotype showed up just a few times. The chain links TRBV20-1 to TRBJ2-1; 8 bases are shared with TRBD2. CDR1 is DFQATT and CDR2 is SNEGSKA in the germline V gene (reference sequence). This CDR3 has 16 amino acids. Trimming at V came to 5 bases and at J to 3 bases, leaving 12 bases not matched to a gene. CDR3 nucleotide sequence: TGCAGTGCTCGCAGCAGCGGGAGCGGGTACTACAATGAGCAGTTCTTC. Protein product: CSARSSGSGYYNEQFF.

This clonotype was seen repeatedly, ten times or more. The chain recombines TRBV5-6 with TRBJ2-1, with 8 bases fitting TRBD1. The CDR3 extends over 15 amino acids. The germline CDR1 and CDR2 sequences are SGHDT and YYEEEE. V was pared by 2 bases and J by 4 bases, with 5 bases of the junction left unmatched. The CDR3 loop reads CASSFRQGAYNEQFF. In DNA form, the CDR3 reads TGTGCCAGCAGCTTTAGGCAGGGGGCTTACAATGAGCAGTTCTTC.

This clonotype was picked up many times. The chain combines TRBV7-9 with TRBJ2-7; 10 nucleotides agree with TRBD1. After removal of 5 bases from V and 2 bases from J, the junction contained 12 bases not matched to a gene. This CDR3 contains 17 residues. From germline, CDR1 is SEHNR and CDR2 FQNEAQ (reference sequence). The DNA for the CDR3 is TGTGCCAGCAGCAAAGAGTGGGGGACAGGGGCGACCTACGAGCAGTACTTC. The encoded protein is CASSKEWGTGATYEQYF.

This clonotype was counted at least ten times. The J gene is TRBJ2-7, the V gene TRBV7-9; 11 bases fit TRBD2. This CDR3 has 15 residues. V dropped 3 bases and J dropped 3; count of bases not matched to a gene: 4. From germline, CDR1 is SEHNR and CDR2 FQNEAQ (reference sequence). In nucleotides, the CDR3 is TGTGCCAGCAGCTTGACAACTAGCGGGAGCTACGAGCAGTACTTC. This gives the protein CASSLTTSGSYEQYF.

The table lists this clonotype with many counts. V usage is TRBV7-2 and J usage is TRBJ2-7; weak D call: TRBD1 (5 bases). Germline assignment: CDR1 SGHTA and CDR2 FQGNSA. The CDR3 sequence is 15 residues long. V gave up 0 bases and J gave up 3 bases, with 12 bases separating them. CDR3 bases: TGTGCCAGCAGCTTAGCGAGGACAACCTTCTACGAGCAGTACTTC. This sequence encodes CASSLARTTFYEQYF.

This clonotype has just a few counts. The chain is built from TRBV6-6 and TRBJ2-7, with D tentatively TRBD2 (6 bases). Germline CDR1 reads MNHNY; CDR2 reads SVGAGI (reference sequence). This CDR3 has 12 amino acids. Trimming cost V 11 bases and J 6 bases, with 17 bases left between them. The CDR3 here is CAVGSGEGEQYF. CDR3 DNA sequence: TGTGCCGTGGGGTCGGGGGAAGGCGAGCAGTACTTC.

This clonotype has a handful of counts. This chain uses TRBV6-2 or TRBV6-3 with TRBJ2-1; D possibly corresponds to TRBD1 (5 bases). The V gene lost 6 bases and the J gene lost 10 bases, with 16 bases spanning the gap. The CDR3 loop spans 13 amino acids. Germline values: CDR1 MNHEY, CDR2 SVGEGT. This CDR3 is CASSPVGAGEQFF. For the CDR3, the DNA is TGTGCCAGCAGCCCTGTTGGGGCTGGGGAGCAGTTCTTC.

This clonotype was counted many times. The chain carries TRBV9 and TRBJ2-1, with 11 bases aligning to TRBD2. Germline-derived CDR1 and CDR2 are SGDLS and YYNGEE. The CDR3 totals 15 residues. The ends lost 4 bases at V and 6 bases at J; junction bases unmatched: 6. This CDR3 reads CASSPRTSGRNEQFF. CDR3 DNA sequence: TGTGCCAGCAGCCCTCGGACTAGCGGGCGCAATGAGCAGTTCTTC.

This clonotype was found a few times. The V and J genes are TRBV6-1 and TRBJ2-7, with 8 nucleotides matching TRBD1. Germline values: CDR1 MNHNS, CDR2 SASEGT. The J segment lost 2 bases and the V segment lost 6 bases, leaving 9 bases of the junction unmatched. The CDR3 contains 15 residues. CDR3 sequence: CASSRRDRLAYEQYF. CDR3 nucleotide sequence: TGTGCCAGCAGCCGCCGGGACAGGCTCGCCTACGAGCAGTACTTC.

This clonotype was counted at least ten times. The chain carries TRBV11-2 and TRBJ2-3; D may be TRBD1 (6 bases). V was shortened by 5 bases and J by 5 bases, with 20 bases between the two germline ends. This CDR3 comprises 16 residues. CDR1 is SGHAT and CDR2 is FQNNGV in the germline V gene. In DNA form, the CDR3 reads TGTGCCAGCAGCCCCGGGACACAACTAAGGGGAGATACGCAGTATTTT. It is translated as CASSPGTQLRGDTQYF.

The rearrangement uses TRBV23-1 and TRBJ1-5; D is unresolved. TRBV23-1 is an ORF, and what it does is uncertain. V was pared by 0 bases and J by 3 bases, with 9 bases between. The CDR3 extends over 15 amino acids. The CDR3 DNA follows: TGCGCCAGCAGTCAATCTAGGCAGATCAATCAGCCCCAGCATTTT. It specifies CASSQSRQINQPQHF.

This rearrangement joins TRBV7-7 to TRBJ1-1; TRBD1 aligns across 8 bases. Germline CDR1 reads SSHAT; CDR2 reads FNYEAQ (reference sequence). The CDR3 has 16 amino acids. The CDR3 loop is CASENRGLMLNTEAFF. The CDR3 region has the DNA TGTGCTAGCGAAAACAGGGGGTTGATGTTGAACACTGAAGCTTTCTTT.

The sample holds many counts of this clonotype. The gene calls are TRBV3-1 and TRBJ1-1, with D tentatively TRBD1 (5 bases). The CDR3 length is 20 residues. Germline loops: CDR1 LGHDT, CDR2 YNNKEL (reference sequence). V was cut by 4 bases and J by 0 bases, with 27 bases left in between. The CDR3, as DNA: TGTGCCAGCAGCCGGAATCCGAGGGTGGAGGGGCGAGGCATGAACACTGAAGCTTTCTTT. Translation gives CASSRNPRVEGRGMNTEAFF.